This TCR beta chain is from a study of blood T cell repertoires in COVID-19. Study-level information: There were acute and convalescent COVID-19 samples, and they came from the United States, Italy and Spain. Sources were T cells, B-cell-depleted T cells, or PBMCs; the material itself was cDNA or gDNA.

Germline CDR1 and CDR2: MNHEY and SMNVEV (reference sequence). The CDR3 has 12 amino acids. Trimming cost V 9 bases and J 2 bases; bases outside gene matches: 4. As handled by the study authors: It was from reference gene primer amplification that nucleated cell counts were estimated. TCRdb's copy holds only in-frame clones and misses some; the assay was immunoSEQ multiplex PCR. The DNA was the basis for D and trimming; V, J and clone size are from that table. Seen here are 170,000 or so clones, 65% to 90% observed once, and the top ten hold roughly 1.4%. The TCR originated in a human donor in a cohort sampled during active COVID-19. The sample was peripheral blood. This chain uses TRBV27 with TRBJ2-7, with 7 bases identical to TRBD2. CDR3: CASGGRAYEQYF. In DNA form, the CDR3 reads TGTGCCAGTGGGGGGAGGGCCTACGAGCAGTACTTC.